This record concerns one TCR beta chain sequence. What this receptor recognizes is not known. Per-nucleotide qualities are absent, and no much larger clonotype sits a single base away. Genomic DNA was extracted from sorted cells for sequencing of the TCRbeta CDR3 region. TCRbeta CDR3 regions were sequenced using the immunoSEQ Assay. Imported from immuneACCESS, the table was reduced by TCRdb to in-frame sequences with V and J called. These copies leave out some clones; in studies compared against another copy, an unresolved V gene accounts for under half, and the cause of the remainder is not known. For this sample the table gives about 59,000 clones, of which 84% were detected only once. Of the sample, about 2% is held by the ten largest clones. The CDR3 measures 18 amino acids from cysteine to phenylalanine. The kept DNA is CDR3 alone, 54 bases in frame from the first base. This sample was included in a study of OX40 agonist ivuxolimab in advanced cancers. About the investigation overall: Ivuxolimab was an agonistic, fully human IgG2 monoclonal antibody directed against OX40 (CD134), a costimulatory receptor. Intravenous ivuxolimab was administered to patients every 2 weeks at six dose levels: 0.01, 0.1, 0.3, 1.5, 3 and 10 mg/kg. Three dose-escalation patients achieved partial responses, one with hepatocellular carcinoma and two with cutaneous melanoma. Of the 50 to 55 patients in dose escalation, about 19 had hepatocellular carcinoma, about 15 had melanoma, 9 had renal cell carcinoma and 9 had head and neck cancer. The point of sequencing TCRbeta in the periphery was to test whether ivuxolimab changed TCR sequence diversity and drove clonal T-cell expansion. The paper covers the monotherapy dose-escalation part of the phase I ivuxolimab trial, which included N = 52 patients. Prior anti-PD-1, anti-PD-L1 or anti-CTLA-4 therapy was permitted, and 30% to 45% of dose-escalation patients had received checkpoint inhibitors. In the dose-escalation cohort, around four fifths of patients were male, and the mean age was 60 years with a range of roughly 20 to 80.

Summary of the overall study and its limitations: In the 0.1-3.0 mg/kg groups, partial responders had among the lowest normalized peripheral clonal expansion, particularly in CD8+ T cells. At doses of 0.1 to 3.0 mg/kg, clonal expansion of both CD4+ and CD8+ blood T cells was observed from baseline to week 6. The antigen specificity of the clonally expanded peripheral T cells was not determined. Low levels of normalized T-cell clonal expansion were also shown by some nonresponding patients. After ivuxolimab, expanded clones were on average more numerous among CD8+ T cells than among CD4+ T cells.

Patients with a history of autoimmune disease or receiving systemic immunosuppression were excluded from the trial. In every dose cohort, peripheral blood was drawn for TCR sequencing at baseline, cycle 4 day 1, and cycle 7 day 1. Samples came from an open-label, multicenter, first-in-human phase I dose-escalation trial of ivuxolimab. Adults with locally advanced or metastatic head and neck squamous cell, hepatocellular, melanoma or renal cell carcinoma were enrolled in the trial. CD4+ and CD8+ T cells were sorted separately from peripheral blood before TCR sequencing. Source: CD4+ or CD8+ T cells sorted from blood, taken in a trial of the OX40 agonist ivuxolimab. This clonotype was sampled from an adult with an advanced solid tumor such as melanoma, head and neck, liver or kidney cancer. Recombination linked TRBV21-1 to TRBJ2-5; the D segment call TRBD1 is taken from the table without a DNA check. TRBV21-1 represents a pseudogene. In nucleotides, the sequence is TGTGCCAGCAGCACATTAACTTTACCGGGACAGATACAAGAGACCCAGTACTTC. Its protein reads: CASSTLTLPGQIQETQYF.